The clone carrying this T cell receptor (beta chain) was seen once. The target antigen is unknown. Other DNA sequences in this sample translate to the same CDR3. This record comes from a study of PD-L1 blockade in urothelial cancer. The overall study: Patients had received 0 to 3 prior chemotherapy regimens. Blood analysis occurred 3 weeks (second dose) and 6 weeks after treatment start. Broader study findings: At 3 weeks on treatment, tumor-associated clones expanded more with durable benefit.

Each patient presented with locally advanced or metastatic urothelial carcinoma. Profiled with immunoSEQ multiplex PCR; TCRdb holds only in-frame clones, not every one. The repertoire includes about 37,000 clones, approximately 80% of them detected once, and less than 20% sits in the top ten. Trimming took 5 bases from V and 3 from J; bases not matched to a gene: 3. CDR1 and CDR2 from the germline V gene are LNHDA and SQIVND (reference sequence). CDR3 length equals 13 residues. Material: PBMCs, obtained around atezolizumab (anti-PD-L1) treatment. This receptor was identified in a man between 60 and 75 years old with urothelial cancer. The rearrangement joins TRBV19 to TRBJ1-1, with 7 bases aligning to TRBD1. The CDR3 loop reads CASSPRGDTEAFF. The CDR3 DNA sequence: TGTGCCAGTAGTCCCAGGGGGGACACTGAAGCTTTCTTT.